This T cell receptor (beta chain) came from a study of T cells expressing NK-cell markers. The overall study: Investigators obtained TCR beta repertoires from sorted CD3+CD56+NKG2C+, CD3+CD56+NKG2C- and CD3+CD56-NKG2C+ T cells. Seropositivity for HCMV was found in most of the eight sequenced donors, with one seronegative.

From germline, CDR1 is SGHAT and CDR2 FQNNGV. The CDR3 runs to 14 residues. The authors made TCR beta cDNA libraries by 5'RACE template switching. This switching added a universal primer site and UMIs. Using the 5' RACE reads, TCRdb records one entry per CDR3 protein without DNA. In all, the sample yields a few hundred thousand distinct CDR3 sequences. This chain joins TRBV11-2 and TRBJ2-2. This TCR was recovered from a man aged 18 to 30 in good health. The material sequenced was blood T cells: a sorted CD56 or NKG2C T cell subset, CD4+ or CD8+ T cells, or bulk PBMC T cells (not recorded which). CDR3 protein: CASSPRLNTGELFF.